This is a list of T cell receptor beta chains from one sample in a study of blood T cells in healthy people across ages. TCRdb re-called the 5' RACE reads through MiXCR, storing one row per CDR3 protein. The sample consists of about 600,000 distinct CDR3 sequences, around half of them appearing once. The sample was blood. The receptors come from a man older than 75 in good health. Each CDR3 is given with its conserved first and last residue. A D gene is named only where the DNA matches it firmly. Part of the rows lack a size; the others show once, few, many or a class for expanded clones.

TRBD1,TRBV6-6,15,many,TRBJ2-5,CASSYSRTGQETQYF,TGTGCCAGCAGTTACTCGCGGACAGGGCAAGAGACCCAGTACTTC
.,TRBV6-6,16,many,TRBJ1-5,CASSYPGPYSNQPQHF,TGTGCCAGCAGTTACCCCGGGCCCTATAGCAATCAGCCCCAGCATTTT
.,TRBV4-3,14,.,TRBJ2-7,CASSQDAGAYEQYF,TGCGCCAGCAGCCAAGATGCAGGGGCCTACGAGCAGTACTTC
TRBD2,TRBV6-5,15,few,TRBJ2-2,CASRGGSANTGELFF,TGTGCCAGCAGGGGCGGGAGTGCGAACACCGGGGAGCTGTTTTTT
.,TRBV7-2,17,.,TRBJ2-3,CASSLVGGALISDTQYF,TGTGCCAGCAGCTTAGTTGGGGGGGCCCTTATTTCAGATACGCAGTATTTT
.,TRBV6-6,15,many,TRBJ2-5,CASSKRSGTEETQYF,TGTGCCAGCAGCAAGCGATCCGGGACTGAAGAGACCCAGTACTTC
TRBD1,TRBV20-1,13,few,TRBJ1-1,CSAIDRVGWEAFF,TGCAGTGCTATCGACAGGGTGGGTTGGGAAGCTTTCTTT
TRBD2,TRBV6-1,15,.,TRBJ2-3,CASRSGGAGTDTQYF,TGTGCCAGCAGGAGCGGGGGGGCTGGCACAGATACGCAGTATTTT
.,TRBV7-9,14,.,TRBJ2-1,CASSSGLTTNEQFF,TGTGCCAGCAGCTCCGGTTTGACTACGAATGAGCAGTTCTTC
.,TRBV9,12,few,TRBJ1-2,CASSVVNGGYTF,TGTGCCAGCAGCGTAGTCAACGGTGGCTACACCTTC
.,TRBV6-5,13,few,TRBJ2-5,CASSYSYRREQYF,TGTGCCAGCAGTTACTCGTATAGAAGGGAGCAGTACTTC
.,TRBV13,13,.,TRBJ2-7,CASSVLLGDEQYF,TGTGCCAGCAGCGTTCTCCTAGGCGACGAGCAGTACTTC
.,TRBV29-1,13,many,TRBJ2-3,CSVVATGTDTQYF,TGCAGCGTTGTGGCGACAGGCACAGATACGCAGTATTTT
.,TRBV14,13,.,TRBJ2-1,CASSQVVRNEQFF,TGTGCCAGCAGCCAAGTCGTACGAAATGAGCAGTTCTTC
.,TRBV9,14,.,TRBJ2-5,CVSSVAGLQETQYF,TGTGTCAGCAGCGTGGCGGGCCTACAAGAGACCCAGTACTTC
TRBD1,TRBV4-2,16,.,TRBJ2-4,CASSQVDRESKNIQYF,TGTGCCAGCAGCCAAGTGGACAGGGAATCCAAAAACATTCAGTACTTC
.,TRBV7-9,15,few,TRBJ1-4,CASSSERPTNEKLFF,TGTGCCAGCAGCTCAGAACGGCCAACTAATGAAAAACTGTTTTTT
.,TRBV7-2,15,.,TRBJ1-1,CASSLVAGENAEAFF,TGTGCCAGCAGCTTAGTTGCAGGGGAAAACGCTGAAGCTTTCTTT
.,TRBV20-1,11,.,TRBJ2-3,CSALVGDTQYF,TGCAGTGCCCTCGTGGGAGATACGCAGTATTTT
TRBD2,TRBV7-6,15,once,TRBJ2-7,CASSLPAGGNYEQYF,TGTGCCAGCAGCTTGCCAGCGGGGGGGAACTACGAGCAGTACTTC
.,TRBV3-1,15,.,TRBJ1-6,CASSLPLGNNSPLHF,TGTGCCAGCAGCCTCCCGTTGGGGAATAATTCACCCCTCCACTTT
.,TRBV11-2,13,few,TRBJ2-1,CASSPAPINEQFF,TGTGCCAGCAGCCCCGCGCCGATCAATGAGCAGTTCTTC
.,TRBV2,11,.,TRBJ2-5,CASRWEETQYF,TGTGCCAGCAGGTGGGAAGAGACCCAGTACTTC
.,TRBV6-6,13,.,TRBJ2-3,CAMSTRETDTQYF,TGTGCCATGTCCACCAGAGAGACAGATACGCAGTATTTT
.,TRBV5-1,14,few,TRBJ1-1,CASSLGQRNTEAFF,TGTGCCAGCAGCTTAGGGCAGAGGAACACTGAAGCTTTCTTT
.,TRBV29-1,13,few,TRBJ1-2,CSVEPDGDYGYTF,TGCAGCGTTGAACCGGACGGGGACTATGGCTACACCTTC
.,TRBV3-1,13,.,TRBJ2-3,CASSQASRDTQYF,TGTGCCAGCAGCCAAGCTAGCAGAGATACGCAGTATTTT
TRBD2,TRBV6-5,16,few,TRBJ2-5,CASRTLERGGRETQYF,TGTGCCAGCAGAACGTTAGAGCGGGGGGGTCGAGAGACCCAGTACTTC
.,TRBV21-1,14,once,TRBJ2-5,CASSKWQGDKEQYF,TGTGCCAGCAGCAAATGGCAGGGGGATAAAGAGCAGTACTTC
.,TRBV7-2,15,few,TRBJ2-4,CASSLGDGGGNIQYF,TGTGCCAGCAGCTTAGGGGACGGAGGGGGAAACATTCAGTACTTC
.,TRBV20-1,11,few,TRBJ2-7,CSAAQSYEQYF,TGCAGTGCTGCCCAGTCTTACGAGCAGTACTTC
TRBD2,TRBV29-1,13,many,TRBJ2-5,CSVTSGTQETQYF,TGCAGCGTGACTAGCGGGACACAAGAGACCCAGTACTTC
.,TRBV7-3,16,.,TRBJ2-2,CASSPSPAPNTGELFF,TGTGCCAGCAGCCCCTCGCCGGCTCCGAACACCGGGGAGCTGTTTTTT
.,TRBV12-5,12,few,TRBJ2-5,CASGFPQGTQYF,TGTGCTAGTGGTTTTCCCCAGGGGACCCAGTACTTC
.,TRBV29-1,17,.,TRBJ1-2,CSVDQEGRPETNYGYTF,TGCAGCGTTGATCAGGAAGGACGGCCCGAAACTAACTATGGCTACACCTTC
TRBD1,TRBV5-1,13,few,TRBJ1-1,CASSLTGPTEAFF,TGCGCCAGCAGCCTGACAGGGCCCACTGAAGCTTTCTTT
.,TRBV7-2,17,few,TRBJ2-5,CASSLSFISDLKETQYF,TGTGCCAGCAGCTTAAGTTTCATCAGCGATCTTAAAGAGACCCAGTACTTC
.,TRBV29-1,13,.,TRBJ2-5,CSVVQGLGETQYF,TGCAGCGTTGTCCAGGGGTTAGGAGAGACCCAGTACTTC
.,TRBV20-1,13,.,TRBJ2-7,CSASRLTEGEQYF,TGCAGTGCTAGCCGATTGACAGAGGGCGAGCAGTACTTC
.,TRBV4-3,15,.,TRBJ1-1,CASSQHRAANTEAFF,TGCGCCAGCAGCCAACACCGGGCAGCGAACACTGAAGCTTTCTTT
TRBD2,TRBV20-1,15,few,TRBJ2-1,CSAGPSGRALYEQFF,TGCAGTGCTGGGCCTAGCGGGAGGGCCCTCTATGAGCAGTTCTTC
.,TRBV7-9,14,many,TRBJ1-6,CASGAGTQNSPLHF,TGTGCCAGCGGCGCCGGGACCCAAAATTCACCCCTCCACTTT
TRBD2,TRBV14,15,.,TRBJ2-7,CASSRLAGGPFEQYF,TGTGCCAGCAGCCGACTAGCGGGAGGGCCTTTCGAGCAGTACTTC
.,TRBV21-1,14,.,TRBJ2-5,CARGPAEGPYEQYF,TGTGCCAGGGGACCCGCGGAGGGCCCATATGAGCAGTACTTC
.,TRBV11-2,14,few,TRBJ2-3,CASSKRTVSNTQYF,TGTGCCAGCAGCAAACGGACGGTTTCAAATACGCAGTATTTT
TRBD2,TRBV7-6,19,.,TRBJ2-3,CASSLGVGLAGPGTDTQYF,TGTGCCAGCAGCTTAGGAGTCGGACTAGCGGGCCCCGGCACAGATACGCAGTATTTT
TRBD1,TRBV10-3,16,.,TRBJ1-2,CAISETSQRGLYGYTF,TGTGCCATCAGTGAAACCTCGCAAAGGGGGCTCTATGGCTACACCTTC
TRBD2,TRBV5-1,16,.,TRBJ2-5,CASSLLTSGGSNEQYF,TGCGCCAGCAGCCTCCTCACTAGCGGGGGGTCCAATGAGCAGTACTTC